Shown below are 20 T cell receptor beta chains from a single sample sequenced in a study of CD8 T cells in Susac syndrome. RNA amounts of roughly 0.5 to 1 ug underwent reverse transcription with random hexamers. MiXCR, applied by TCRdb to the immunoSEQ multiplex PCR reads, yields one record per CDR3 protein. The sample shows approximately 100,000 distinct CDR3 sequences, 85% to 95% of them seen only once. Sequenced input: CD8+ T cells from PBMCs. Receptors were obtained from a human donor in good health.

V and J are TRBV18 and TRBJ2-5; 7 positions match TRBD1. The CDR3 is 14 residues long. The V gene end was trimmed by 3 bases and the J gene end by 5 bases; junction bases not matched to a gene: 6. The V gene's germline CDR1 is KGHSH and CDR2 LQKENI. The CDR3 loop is CASSPLDRVETQYF. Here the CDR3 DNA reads TGTGCCAGCTCACCTCTCGACAGGGTTGAGACCCAGTACTTC.

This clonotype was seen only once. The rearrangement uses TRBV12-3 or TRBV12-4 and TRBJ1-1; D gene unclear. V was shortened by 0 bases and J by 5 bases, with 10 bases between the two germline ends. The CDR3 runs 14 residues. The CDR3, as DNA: TGTGCCAGCAGTTTAGCCGGGGATGGAACTGAAGCTTTCTTT. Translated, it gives CASSLAGDGTEAFF.

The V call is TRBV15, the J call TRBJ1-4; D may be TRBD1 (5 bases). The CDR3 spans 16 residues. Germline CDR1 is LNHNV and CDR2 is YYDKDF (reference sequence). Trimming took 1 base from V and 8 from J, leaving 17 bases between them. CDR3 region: CATSRGGTAVEEKLFF. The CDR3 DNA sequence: TGTGCCACCAGCAGAGGGGGGACGGCCGTTGAAGAAAAACTGTTTTTT.

The DNA of the CDR3 is TGTGCCAGCAGCCCATTCCCGGTCGATCCACTGCGGGGGGTAAGCTCCTACAATGAGCAGTTCTTC. Translated, it gives CASSPFPVDPLRGVSSYNEQFF. The chain uses TRBV3-1 and TRBJ2-1; 8 bases map to TRBD2. CDR3 size: 22 residues. Per germline, CDR1 LGHDT and CDR2 YNNKEL (reference sequence). The V and J ends lost 4 bases and 0 bases, in that order; junction bases with no gene match: 23.

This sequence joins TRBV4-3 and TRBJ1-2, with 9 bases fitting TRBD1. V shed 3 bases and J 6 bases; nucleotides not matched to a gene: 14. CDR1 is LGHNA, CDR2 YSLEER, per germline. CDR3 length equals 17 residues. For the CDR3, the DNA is TGCGCCAGCAGCCATCTCAACCCGGACAGGGGAGTCCATGGCTACACCTTC. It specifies CASSHLNPDRGVHGYTF.

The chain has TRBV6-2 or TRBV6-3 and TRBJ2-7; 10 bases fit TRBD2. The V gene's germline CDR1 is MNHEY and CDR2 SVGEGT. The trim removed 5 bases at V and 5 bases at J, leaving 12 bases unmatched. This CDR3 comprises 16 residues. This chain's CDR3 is CASSPRASGGPNEQYF. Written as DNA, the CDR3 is TGTGCCAGCAGTCCCCGAGCTAGCGGGGGACCCAACGAGCAGTACTTC.

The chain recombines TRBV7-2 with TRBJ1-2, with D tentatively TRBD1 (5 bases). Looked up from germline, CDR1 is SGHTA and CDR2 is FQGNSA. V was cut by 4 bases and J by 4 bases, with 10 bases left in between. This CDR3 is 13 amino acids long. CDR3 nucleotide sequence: TGTGCCAGCAGCTCGGCAGGGATCTATGGCTACACCTTC. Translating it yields CASSSAGIYGYTF.

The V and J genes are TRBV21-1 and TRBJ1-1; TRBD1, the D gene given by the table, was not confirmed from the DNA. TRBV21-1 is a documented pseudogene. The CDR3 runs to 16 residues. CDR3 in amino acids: CASSSRGQGKNTEAFF. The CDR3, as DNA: TGTGCCAGCAGCTCACGGGGACAGGGGAAAAACACTGAAGCTTTCTTT.

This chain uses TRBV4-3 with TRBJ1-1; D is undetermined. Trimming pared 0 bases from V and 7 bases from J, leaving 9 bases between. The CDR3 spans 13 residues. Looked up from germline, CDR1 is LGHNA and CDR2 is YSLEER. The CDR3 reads CASSQDVWIEAFF. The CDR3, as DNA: TGCGCCAGCAGCCAAGATGTGTGGATTGAAGCTTTCTTT.

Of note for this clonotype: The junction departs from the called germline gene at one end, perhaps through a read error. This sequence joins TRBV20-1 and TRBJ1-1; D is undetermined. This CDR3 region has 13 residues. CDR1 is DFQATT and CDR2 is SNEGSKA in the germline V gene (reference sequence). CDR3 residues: CSASGVVKTEAFF. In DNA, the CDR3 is TGCAGTGCTAGTGGAGTTGTGAAGACTGAAGCTTTCTTT.

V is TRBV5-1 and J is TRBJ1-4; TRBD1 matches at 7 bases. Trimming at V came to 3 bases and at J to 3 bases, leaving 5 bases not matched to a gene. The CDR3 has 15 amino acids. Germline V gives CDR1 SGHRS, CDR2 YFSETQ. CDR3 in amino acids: CASSSTGDANEKLFF. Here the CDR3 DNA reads TGCGCCAGCAGCTCCACAGGGGATGCTAATGAAAAACTGTTTTTT.

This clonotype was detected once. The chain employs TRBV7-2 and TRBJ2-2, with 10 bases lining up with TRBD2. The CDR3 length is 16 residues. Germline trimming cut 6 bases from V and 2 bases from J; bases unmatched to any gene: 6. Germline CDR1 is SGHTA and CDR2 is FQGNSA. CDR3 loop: CASRPSGGGNTGELFF. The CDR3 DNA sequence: TGTGCCAGCAGGCCGAGCGGGGGGGGAAACACCGGGGAGCTGTTTTTT.

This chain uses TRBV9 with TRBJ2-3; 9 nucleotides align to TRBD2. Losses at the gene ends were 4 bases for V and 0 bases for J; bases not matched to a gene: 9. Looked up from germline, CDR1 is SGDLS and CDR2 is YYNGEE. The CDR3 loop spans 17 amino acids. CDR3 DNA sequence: TGTGCCAGCAGCCTCCAAGCGGGGGGTTCTAGCACAGATACGCAGTATTTT. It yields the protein CASSLQAGGSSTDTQYF.

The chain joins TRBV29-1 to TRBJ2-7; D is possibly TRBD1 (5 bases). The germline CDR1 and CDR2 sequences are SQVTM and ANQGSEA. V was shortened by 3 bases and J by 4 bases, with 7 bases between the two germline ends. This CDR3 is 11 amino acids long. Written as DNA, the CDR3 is TGCAGCGTTGACGCAGGGTACGAGCAGTACTTC. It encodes CSVDAGYEQYF.

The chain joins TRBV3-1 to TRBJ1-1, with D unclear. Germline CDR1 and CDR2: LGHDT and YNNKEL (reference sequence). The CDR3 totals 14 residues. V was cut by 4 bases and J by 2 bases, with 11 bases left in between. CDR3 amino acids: CASSLYSGNTEAFF. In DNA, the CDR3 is TGTGCCAGCAGCCTCTACTCAGGTAACACTGAAGCTTTCTTT.

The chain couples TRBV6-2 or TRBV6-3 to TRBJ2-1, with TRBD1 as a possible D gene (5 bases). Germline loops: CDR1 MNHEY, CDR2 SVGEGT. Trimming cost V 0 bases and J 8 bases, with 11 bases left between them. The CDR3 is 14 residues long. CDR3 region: CASSYSSPGYEQFF. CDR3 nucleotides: TGTGCCAGCAGTTACTCATCCCCAGGGTATGAGCAGTTCTTC.

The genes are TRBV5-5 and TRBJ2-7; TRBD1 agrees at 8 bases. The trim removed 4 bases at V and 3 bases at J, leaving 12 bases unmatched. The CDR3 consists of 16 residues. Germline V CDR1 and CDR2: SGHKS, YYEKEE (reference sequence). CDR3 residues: CASSPDPGTGIYEQYF. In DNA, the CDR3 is TGTGCCAGCAGCCCCGACCCCGGGACAGGAATCTACGAGCAGTACTTC.

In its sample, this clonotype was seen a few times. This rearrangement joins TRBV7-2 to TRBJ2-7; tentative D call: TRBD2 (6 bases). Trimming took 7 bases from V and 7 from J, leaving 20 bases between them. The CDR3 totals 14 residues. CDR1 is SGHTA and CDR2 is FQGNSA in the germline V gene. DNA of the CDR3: TGTGCCAGCACCACCGAACGGGCGGGAAAGGAGCAGTACTTC. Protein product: CASTTERAGKEQYF.

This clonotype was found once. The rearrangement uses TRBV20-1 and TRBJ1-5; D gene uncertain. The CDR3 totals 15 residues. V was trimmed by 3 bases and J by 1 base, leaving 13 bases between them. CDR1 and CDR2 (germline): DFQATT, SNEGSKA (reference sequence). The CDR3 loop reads CSASGPRGSNQPQHF. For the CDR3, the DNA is TGCAGTGCTAGTGGCCCCCGGGGAAGCAATCAGCCCCAGCATTTT.

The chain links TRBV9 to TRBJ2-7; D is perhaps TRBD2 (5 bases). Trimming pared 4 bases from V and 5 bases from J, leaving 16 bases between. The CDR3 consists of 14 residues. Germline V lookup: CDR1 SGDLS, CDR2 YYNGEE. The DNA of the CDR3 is TGTGCCAGCAGCCCGTCCCGAGGGTCTAACGAGCAGTACTTC. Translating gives CASSPSRGSNEQYF.